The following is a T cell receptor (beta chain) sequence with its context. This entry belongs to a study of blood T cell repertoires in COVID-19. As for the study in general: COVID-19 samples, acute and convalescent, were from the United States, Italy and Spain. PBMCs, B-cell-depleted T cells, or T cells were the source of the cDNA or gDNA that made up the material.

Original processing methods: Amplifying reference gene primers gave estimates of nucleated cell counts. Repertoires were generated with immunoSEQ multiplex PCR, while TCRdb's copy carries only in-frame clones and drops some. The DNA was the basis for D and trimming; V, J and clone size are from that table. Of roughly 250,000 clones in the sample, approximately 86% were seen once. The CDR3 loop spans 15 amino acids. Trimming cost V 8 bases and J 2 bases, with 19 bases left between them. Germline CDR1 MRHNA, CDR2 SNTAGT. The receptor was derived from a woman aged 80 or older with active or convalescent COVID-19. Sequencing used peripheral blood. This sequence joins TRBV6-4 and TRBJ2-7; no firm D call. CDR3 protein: CASSWLRQHTYEQYF. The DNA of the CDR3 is TGTGCCAGCTCCTGGCTTAGACAACACACCTACGAGCAGTACTTC.